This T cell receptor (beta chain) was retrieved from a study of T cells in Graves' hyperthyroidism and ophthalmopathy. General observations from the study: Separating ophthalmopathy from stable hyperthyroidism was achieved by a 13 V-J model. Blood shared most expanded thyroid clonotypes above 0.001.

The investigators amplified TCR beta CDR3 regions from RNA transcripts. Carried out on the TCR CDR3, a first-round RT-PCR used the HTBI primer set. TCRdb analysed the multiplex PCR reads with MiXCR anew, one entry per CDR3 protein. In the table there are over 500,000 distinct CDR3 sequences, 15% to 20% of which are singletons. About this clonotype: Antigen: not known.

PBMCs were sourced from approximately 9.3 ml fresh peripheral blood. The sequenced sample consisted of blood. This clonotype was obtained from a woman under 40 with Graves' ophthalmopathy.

The CDR3 loop reads CAWSAGSEAFF. The CDR3 bases are TGTGCCTGGAGTGCAGGGTCTGAAGCTTTCTTT. The rearrangement uses TRBV30 and TRBJ1-1, with D possibly being TRBD1 (5 bases). The germline V gene encodes CDR1 GTSNPN and CDR2 SVGIG (reference sequence). V was pared by 1 base and J by 6 bases, with 6 bases between. The CDR3 covers 11 residues. Together with reference TRBV30 and TRBJ1-1, the CDR3 gives the full variable domain: SQTIHQWPATLVQPVGSPLSLECTVEGTSNPNLYWYRQAAGRGLQLLFYSVGIGQISSEVPQNLSASRPQDRQFILSSKKLLLSDSGFYLCAWSAGSEAFFGQGTRLTVV.